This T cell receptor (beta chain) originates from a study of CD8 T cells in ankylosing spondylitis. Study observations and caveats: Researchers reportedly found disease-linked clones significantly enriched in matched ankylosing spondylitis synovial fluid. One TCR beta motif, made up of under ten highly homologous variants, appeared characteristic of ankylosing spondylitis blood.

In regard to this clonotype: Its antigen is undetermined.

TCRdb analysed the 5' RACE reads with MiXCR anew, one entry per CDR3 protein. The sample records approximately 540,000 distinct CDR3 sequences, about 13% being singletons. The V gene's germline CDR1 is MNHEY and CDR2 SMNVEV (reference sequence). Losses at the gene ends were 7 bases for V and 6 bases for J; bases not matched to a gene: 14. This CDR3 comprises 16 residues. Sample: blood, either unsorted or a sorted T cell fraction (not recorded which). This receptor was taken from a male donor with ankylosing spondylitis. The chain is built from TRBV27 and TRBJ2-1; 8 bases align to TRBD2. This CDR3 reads CASTSGSLFRGNEQFF. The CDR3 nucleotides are TGTGCCAGCACAAGCGGGAGCCTCTTCCGCGGCAATGAGCAGTTCTTC.